A single sample is the source of the 21 T cell receptor beta chains below, sequenced in a study of Tregs in tolerant kidney transplant recipients. TCRdb's copy holds only in-frame clones and misses some; the assay was immunoSEQ multiplex PCR. The sample lists over 50,000 clones, about 86% seen once, with 4.5% to 6.5% in the top ten. The sequenced material came from CD4+ T cells from blood. These receptor sequences come from a human donor in good health.

This chain connects TRBV7-9 to TRBJ2-2, with 11 bases identical to TRBD2. Germline CDR1 is SEHNR and CDR2 is FQNEAQ (reference sequence). The V gene end was trimmed by 4 bases and the J gene end by 4 bases; junction bases not matched to a gene: 5. The CDR3 length is 16 residues. CDR3 DNA: TGTGCCAGCAGCTCATTAGGGACTAGCGGCACCGGGGAGCTGTTTTTT. Translation gives CASSSLGTSGTGELFF. Using reference TRBV7-9 and TRBJ2-2 for the parts outside the CDR3, the full variable domain is DTGVSQNPRHKITKRGQNVTFRCDPISEHNRLYWYRQTLGQGPEFLTYFQNEAQLEKSRLLSDRFSAERPKGSFSTLEIQRTEQGDSAMYLCASSSLGTSGTGELFFGEGSRLTVL.

The chain uses TRBV27 and TRBJ2-3, with D unresolved. CDR1 and CDR2 from the germline V gene are MNHEY and SMNVEV (reference sequence). The V end was cut by 7 bases, the J end by 6 bases, with 8 bases between. The CDR3 is made up of 11 amino acids. CDR3 protein: CASMKRDTQYF. CDR3 DNA: TGTGCCAGCATGAAGAGGGATACGCAGTATTTT.

This rearrangement joins TRBV29-1 to TRBJ1-5; D may be TRBD1 (6 bases). The CDR3 is 13 amino acids. Germline lookup yields CDR1 SQVTM and CDR2 ANQGSEA. Trimming removed 5 bases at V and 2 bases at J, with 10 bases between. The CDR3: CSVQSGGNQPQHF. DNA of the CDR3: TGCAGCGTTCAGTCAGGGGGCAATCAGCCCCAGCATTTT.

The V and J genes are TRBV30 and TRBJ1-2; tentative D call: TRBD1 (6 bases). This CDR3 has 14 residues. The germline CDR1 and CDR2 sequences are GTSNPN and SVGIG (reference sequence). Trimming stripped 0 bases from V and 5 bases from J, with 13 bases between. CDR3 region: CAWSVPGAAYGYTF. The CDR3 region has the DNA TGTGCCTGGAGTGTACCGGGGGCCGCATATGGCTACACCTTC.

The chain has TRBV30 and TRBJ2-2, with D possibly being TRBD1 or TRBD2 (5 bases each). Germline V gives CDR1 GTSNPN, CDR2 SVGIG (reference sequence). Trimming removed 1 base at V and 7 bases at J, with 13 bases between. The CDR3 loop spans 14 amino acids. CDR3 amino acids: CAWSGGTGIGELFF. The DNA for the CDR3 is TGTGCCTGGAGTGGAGGGACCGGGATCGGGGAGCTGTTTTTT. The variable domain in full, completed from reference TRBV30 and TRBJ2-2, reads SQTIHQWPATLVQPVGSPLSLECTVEGTSNPNLYWYRQAAGRGLQLLFYSVGIGQISSEVPQNLSASRPQDRQFILSSKKLLLSDSGFYLCAWSGGTGIGELFFGEGSRLTVL.

J is TRBJ1-1 and V is TRBV11-3; TRBD1 matches at 9 bases. Germline V gene lookup returns CDR1 SGHNT and CDR2 YENEEA. The V and J ends lost 9 bases and 4 bases, in that order; junction bases with no gene match: 3. The CDR3 covers 12 residues. The CDR3 is CASGTGRTEAFF. The CDR3 DNA reads TGTGCCAGTGGGACAGGGCGCACTGAAGCTTTCTTT.

V and J are TRBV6-5 and TRBJ2-5; a weak D match, TRBD2 (5 bases). Germline CDR1 is MNHEY and CDR2 is SVGAGI. The germline V and J ends were trimmed by 7 bases and 7 bases, with 22 bases remaining between them. This CDR3 is 15 amino acids long. CDR3: CASIHGSEVRGTQYF. For the CDR3, the DNA is TGTGCCAGCATCCACGGCTCAGAGGTTCGGGGGACCCAGTACTTC.

The rearrangement uses TRBV7-9 and TRBJ2-5, with D maybe TRBD2 (6 bases). Deletions cut 7 bases from V and 5 bases from J, with 14 bases between. Germline assignment: CDR1 SEHNR and CDR2 FQNEAQ (reference sequence). The CDR3 is 13 residues long. This chain's CDR3 is CASTNSGRETQYF. As DNA, the CDR3 is TGTGCCAGCACCAACTCAGGGAGGGAGACCCAGTACTTC.

This chain connects TRBV4-1 to TRBJ2-5; maybe TRBD1 (5 bases). Germline CDR1 is MGHRA and CDR2 is YSYEKL. The CDR3 sequence is 16 residues long. The V and J ends lost 1 base and 5 bases respectively, with 17 bases between them. CDR3 sequence reads: CASSQGGRGHPETQYF. CDR3 bases: TGCGCCAGCAGCCAAGGGGGCCGCGGCCATCCCGAGACCCAGTACTTC.

This clone appeared once. This sequence joins TRBV10-3 and TRBJ2-1; 8 nucleotides match TRBD2. This CDR3 spans 18 amino acids. CDR1 and CDR2 (germline): ENHRY, SYGVKD. J gave up 3 bases and V 0 bases, and 10 bases lay outside the gene matches. The CDR3 bases are TGTGCCATCAGTGAGTCGAAGGCTAGCGGGCGGCTCTACAATGAGCAGTTCTTC. Protein: CAISESKASGRLYNEQFF.

The chain recombines TRBV2 with TRBJ2-2, with a tentative D call TRBD2 (6 bases). CDR1 is SNHLY and CDR2 is FYNNEI in the germline V gene. The CDR3 has 14 amino acids. Trimming took off 10 bases at V and 2 bases at J, with 14 bases between the two ends. The CDR3 coding sequence is TGTGCCACCCGTTCCGGGAGTAACACCGGGGAGCTGTTTTTT. Protein: CATRSGSNTGELFF.

The rearrangement joins TRBV28 to TRBJ2-2; 7 nucleotides agree with TRBD2. J lost 1 base, V lost 5 bases, and 10 bases had no gene match. The germline V gene has CDR1 MDHEN and CDR2 SYDVKM. CDR3 length: 17 amino acids. The CDR3 bases are TGTGCCAGCAGTCGAAGCGGACTAGGGGTGAACACCGGGGAGCTGTTTTTT. Protein: CASSRSGLGVNTGELFF.

This rearrangement joins TRBV7-9 to TRBJ1-1; tentatively, D is TRBD1 (5 bases). CDR1 and CDR2 from the germline V gene are SEHNR and FQNEAQ (reference sequence). The CDR3 extends over 14 amino acids. V dropped 1 base and J dropped 8 bases, with 14 bases sitting between them. This chain's CDR3 is CASSLVGRQGEAFF. The CDR3 DNA follows: TGTGCCAGCAGCTTAGTGGGGCGGCAGGGCGAAGCTTTCTTT.

CDR3 bases: TGTGCCAGCAGTACCCCCCCACCGGGGAGGGGGAGCTCCTACGAGCAGTACTTC. Residues: CASSTPPPGRGSSYEQYF. This chain uses TRBV27 with TRBJ2-7, with D possibly being TRBD2 (7 bases). The CDR3 runs 18 residues. V was clipped by 5 bases and J by 0 bases, with 23 bases between them. Germline values: CDR1 MNHEY, CDR2 SMNVEV (reference sequence).

V and J are TRBV18 and TRBJ2-6; 8 bases are shared with TRBD1. This CDR3 contains 17 residues. Trimming took 6 bases from V and 1 from J; bases not matched to a gene: 8. Germline V CDR1 and CDR2: KGHSH, LQKENI. This chain's CDR3 is CASSSWTGTSGANVLTF. CDR3 coding DNA: TGTGCCAGCTCTTCATGGACAGGGACTTCTGGGGCCAACGTCCTGACTTTC.

Relative to its sample, this clone is medium-sized. V and J are TRBV10-3 and TRBJ2-7; D remains unclear. Trimming took 2 bases from V and 4 from J, leaving 6 bases between them. Germline V lookup: CDR1 ENHRY, CDR2 SYGVKD. This CDR3 has 12 amino acids. As DNA, the CDR3 is TGTGCCATCAGTGAGAGTCTGTACGAGCAGTACTTC. This codes for CAISESLYEQYF.

The gene calls are TRBV5-6 and TRBJ2-7; no firm D call. Deletions cut 0 bases from V and 4 bases from J, with 5 bases between. This CDR3 contains 12 residues. CDR1 is SGHDT, CDR2 YYEEEE, per germline. The DNA of the CDR3 is TGTGCCAGCAGCTTGGAAGGATACGAGCAGTACTTC. It translates to CASSLEGYEQYF.

This clone has just one count. The rearrangement links TRBV7-2 to TRBJ2-5; 11 bases are a match to TRBD1. Germline loops: CDR1 SGHTA, CDR2 FQGNSA. The V and J ends lost 4 bases and 4 bases, in that order; junction bases with no gene match: 5. This CDR3 contains 15 residues. CDR3 DNA sequence: TGTGCCAGCAGCTCAACCGGGACAGGGGGAGAGACCCAGTACTTC. Translation: CASSSTGTGGETQYF.

J is TRBJ1-1 and V is TRBV5-4, with 7 bases aligning to TRBD1. The CDR3 runs to 13 residues. Germline trimming cut 4 bases from V and 6 bases from J; bases unmatched to any gene: 6. Germline loops: CDR1 SGHNT, CDR2 YYREEE (reference sequence). CDR3 sequence (DNA): TGTGCCAGCAGCGATAGACAGGGCCCTGAAGCTTTCTTT. This codes for CASSDRQGPEAFF.

The chain combines TRBV11-3 with TRBJ2-2; the D is unclear. Per germline, CDR1 SGHNT and CDR2 YENEEA. Deletions cut 5 bases from V and 6 bases from J, with 13 bases between. CDR3 length: 14 residues. CDR3 in amino acids: CASSPQQSAGELFF. The CDR3 DNA sequence: TGTGCCAGCAGCCCACAACAGTCCGCCGGGGAGCTGTTTTTT. The full variable domain, in which reference TRBV11-3 and TRBJ2-2 provide the parts outside the CDR3, is EAGVVQSPRYKIIEKKQPVAFWCNPISGHNTLYWYLQNLGQGPELLIRYENEEAVDDSQLPKDRFSAERLKGVDSTLKIQPAELGDSAVYLCASSPQQSAGELFFGEGSRLTVL.

V is TRBV11-2 and J is TRBJ1-1; 9 positions agree with TRBD1. The germline V gene has CDR1 SGHAT and CDR2 FQNNGV. J gave up 4 bases and V 5 bases, and 11 bases lay outside the gene matches. The CDR3 is 16 amino acids. CDR3 region: CASSTTGTGFGTEAFF. The CDR3 nucleotides read TGTGCCAGCAGCACCACCGGGACAGGGTTTGGCACTGAAGCTTTCTTT.